This T cell receptor beta chain derives from a study of blood T cell repertoires in COVID-19. Study overall: The United States, Italy and Spain supplied acute and convalescent COVID-19 samples. PBMCs, B-cell-depleted T cells, or T cells were the source of the cDNA or gDNA that made up the material.

Germline V gene sequence: CDR1 LNHDA, CDR2 SQIVND (reference sequence). With V trimmed by 7 bases and J by 4 bases, 3 bases remained unmatched. The CDR3 is 13 residues long. Study processing details: How many nucleated cells were present was estimated from reference gene primer amplification. Clones were read by immunoSEQ multiplex PCR, and TCRdb kept only the in-frame ones, dropping some. V, J and clone size are those of that table, while D and trimming were read from the DNA. Of 100,000 to 150,000 clones in the sample, about 72% are singletons; the top ten hold 1.9%. This sequence joins TRBV19 and TRBJ1-2; 10 bases fit TRBD1. The material sequenced was peripheral blood. This clonotype originated in a woman in her 70s with acute or convalescent COVID-19. As DNA, the CDR3 is TGTGCCAGTACGGACAGGGGGGGCTATGGCTACACCTTC. Translated, it gives CASTDRGGYGYTF.